A single sample gave rise to the 20 T cell receptor beta chains below, sequenced in a study of T cell changes during pregnancy in multiple sclerosis (dated by TCRdb to about 2019). Library preparation used the immunoSEQ multiplex PCR assay. The immuneACCESS repertoire file appears here via TCRdb, limited to in-frame rearrangements. These files lack a portion of the clones; in checked studies, under half of the deficit traces to unresolved V genes, and the cause of the others is not known. Counted in this sample were 90,000 to 100,000 clones; 90% to 95% of them appeared once. The ten most abundant clones make up about 2% of the sample. The sample here was peripheral blood, taken in the third trimester of pregnancy. The receptors come from a female donor with multiple sclerosis, enrolled in a pregnancy study.

The genes are TRBV21-1 and TRBJ2-1; the table assigns TRBD2, which was not confirmed against the DNA. TRBV21-1 is a recognized pseudogene. CDR3 length: 18 residues. The CDR3 nucleotides are TGTGCCAGCAGCAAGGGGGGGAAGACGGGTCAAGTTACAGGTGAGCAGTTCTTC. Translated: CASSKGGKTGQVTGEQFF.

The count of this clone is one. The V call is TRBV7-9, the J call TRBJ2-1; TRBD1 agrees at 7 bases. Germline V gene lookup returns CDR1 SEHNR and CDR2 FQNEAQ (reference sequence). J gave up 6 bases and V 4 bases, and 6 bases lay outside the gene matches. CDR3 size: 14 residues. Here the CDR3 reads CASSSETGINEQFF. CDR3 nucleotides: TGTGCCAGCAGCTCTGAGACAGGGATCAATGAGCAGTTCTTC.

V is TRBV9 and J is TRBJ2-6; TRBD2 might be the D (6 bases). This CDR3 has 14 amino acids. Trimming removed 3 bases from V and 2 bases from J, with 6 bases in between. Germline loops: CDR1 SGDLS, CDR2 YYNGEE. CDR3 sequence: CASSASAGANVLTF. The CDR3 DNA follows: TGTGCCAGCAGCGCTAGCGCTGGGGCCAACGTCCTGACTTTC.

The chain combines TRBV13 with TRBJ1-2, with 7 nucleotides matching TRBD1. After removal of 0 bases from V and 2 bases from J, the junction contained 0 bases not matched to a gene. From germline, CDR1 is PRHDT and CDR2 FYEKMQ (reference sequence). The CDR3 is 14 amino acids. The CDR3 region has the DNA TGTGCCAGCAGCTTAGGGACAGGGAACTATGGCTACACCTTC. Its protein is CASSLGTGNYGYTF.

The chain recombines TRBV29-1 with TRBJ1-2; possibly TRBD1 for D (6 bases). The CDR3 runs to 14 residues. Trimming took 0 bases from V and 4 from J, leaving 12 bases between them. Germline lookup yields CDR1 SQVTM and CDR2 ANQGSEA. In DNA form, the CDR3 reads TGCAGCGTTGAAGATACTCAGGGGCTCTATGGCTACACCTTC. It is translated as CSVEDTQGLYGYTF.

This clone was observed a few times. The V gene is TRBV5-6, the J gene TRBJ2-1; 11 bases align to TRBD2. V dropped 2 bases and J dropped 7; count of bases not matched to a gene: 8. This CDR3 has 16 amino acids. The germline V gene has CDR1 SGHDT and CDR2 YYEEEE. CDR3 in amino acids: CASSFDSGRALNEQFF. The CDR3 DNA sequence: TGTGCCAGCAGCTTCGATAGCGGGAGGGCCTTGAATGAGCAGTTCTTC.

The CDR3 spells CASSPSLAGAYNEQFF. CDR3 bases: TGTGCCAGCAGTCCCTCCCTAGCGGGCGCCTACAATGAGCAGTTCTTC. The chain uses TRBV28 and TRBJ2-1; TRBD2 matches at 8 bases. The germline V gene has CDR1 MDHEN and CDR2 SYDVKM. The junction had 8 bases not matched to a gene; V was cut back by 5 bases and J by 2 bases. The CDR3 is 16 residues long.

The gene calls are TRBV5-4 and TRBJ2-3; possible D gene TRBD1, 6 bases. Trimming removed 4 bases at V and 2 bases at J, with 17 bases between. This CDR3 has 16 residues. From germline, CDR1 is SGHNT and CDR2 YYREEE (reference sequence). DNA for the CDR3: TGTGCCAGCAGCCTCAGCCGGGACAAGTTCACAGATACGCAGTATTTT. Amino acids: CASSLSRDKFTDTQYF.

The rearrangement links TRBV7-9 to TRBJ1-1; 8 nucleotides agree with TRBD1. Unmatched junction bases numbered 2, after V lost 1 base and J lost 1 base. The CDR3 consists of 15 residues. CDR1 is SEHNR, CDR2 FQNEAQ, per germline (reference sequence). CDR3 sequence (DNA): TGTGCCAGCAGCTTAGTTGGGACAGGGAACACTGAAGCTTTCTTT. Translated, it gives CASSLVGTGNTEAFF.

This clone was detected only a few times. This chain joins TRBV10-3 and TRBJ2-1; 11 nucleotides align to TRBD2. CDR1 and CDR2 from the germline V gene are ENHRY and SYGVKD. The trim removed 6 bases at V and 2 bases at J, leaving 0 bases unmatched. The CDR3 loop spans 14 amino acids. CDR3 sequence (DNA): TGTGCCATCAGGGGACTAGCGGCCTACAATGAGCAGTTCTTC. This sequence encodes CAIRGLAAYNEQFF.

CDR3 DNA sequence: TGTGCCAGCAGCCCAGCGGGAGAAAACTACGAGCAGTACTTC. Amino acids: CASSPAGENYEQYF. The V gene is TRBV13, the J gene TRBJ2-7; TRBD2 matches at 8 bases. Germline CDR1 is PRHDT and CDR2 is FYEKMQ (reference sequence). The CDR3 has 14 residues. J was trimmed by 3 bases and V by 5 bases; bases with no gene match: 6.

The chain has TRBV29-1 and TRBJ1-1, with 10 nucleotides matching TRBD1. The CDR3 loop spans 14 amino acids. CDR1 and CDR2 (germline): SQVTM, ANQGSEA. V was pared by 3 bases and J by 5 bases, with 6 bases of the junction left unmatched. In nucleotides, the CDR3 is TGCAGCGTTGATCTGGGGACAGGGGTTACTGAAGCTTTCTTT. Translation gives CSVDLGTGVTEAFF. Full variable domain (outside the CDR3, taken from reference TRBV29-1 and TRBJ1-1): SAVISQKPSRDICQRGTSLTIQCQVDSQVTMMFWYRQQPGQSLTLIATANQGSEATYESGFVIDKFPISRPNLTFSTLTVSNMSPEDSSIYLCSVDLGTGVTEAFFGQGTRLTVV.

The chain has TRBV15 and TRBJ2-7; the match to TRBD2 covers 7 bases. CDR1 is LNHNV and CDR2 is YYDKDF in the germline V gene (reference sequence). Germline trimming cut 1 base from V and 3 bases from J; bases unmatched to any gene: 12. CDR3 size: 17 residues. CDR3 loop: CATSRGLAGSSGYEQYF. CDR3 nucleotide sequence: TGTGCCACCAGCAGAGGCCTCGCGGGATCTAGCGGCTACGAGCAGTACTTC.

The chain has TRBV6-1 and TRBJ1-2, with 7 bases that match TRBD1. The V gene's germline CDR1 is MNHNS and CDR2 SASEGT. Losses at the gene ends were 3 bases for V and 2 bases for J; bases not matched to a gene: 3. The CDR3 is made up of 14 amino acids. The CDR3 coding sequence is TGTGCCAGCAGTGAGATGACAGGGAACTATGGCTACACCTTC. Its translation is CASSEMTGNYGYTF.

This clone was detected a few times. V is TRBV14 and J is TRBJ2-2; possibly TRBD1 for D (5 bases). V dropped 4 bases and J dropped 1 base, with 7 bases sitting between them. The germline V gene encodes CDR1 SGHDN and CDR2 FVKESK. The CDR3 spans 14 residues. The CDR3 region is CASSPTGNTGELFF. The DNA for the CDR3 is TGTGCCAGCAGCCCTACAGGGAACACCGGGGAGCTGTTTTTT.

The genes are TRBV15 and TRBJ1-5; D is ambiguous. Germline assignment: CDR1 LNHNV and CDR2 YYDKDF (reference sequence). The germline V and J ends were trimmed by 0 bases and 5 bases, with 11 bases remaining between them. There are 15 residues in the CDR3. The CDR3 loop reads CATSRDKAAYQPQHF. The CDR3, as DNA: TGTGCCACCAGCAGAGATAAGGCGGCCTATCAGCCCCAGCATTTT.

This clone has only a few counts. The chain combines TRBV7-2 with TRBJ1-3; D possibly corresponds to TRBD1 (6 bases). The CDR3 is 17 residues long. The germline gives CDR1 SGHTA, CDR2 FQGNSA. V lost 1 base and J 0 bases, leaving 13 bases between the germline ends. The CDR3 here is CASSLVGAPHSGNTIYF. The CDR3 nucleotides read TGTGCCAGCAGCTTAGTGGGGGCCCCTCACTCTGGAAACACCATATATTTT.

CDR3 nucleotides: TGTGCCAGCATCGGACAGGGAACTGGAAACACCATATATTTT. Protein product: CASIGQGTGNTIYF. V is TRBV5-6 and J is TRBJ1-3, with 8 bases lining up with TRBD1. The CDR3 contains 14 residues. The V and J ends lost 6 bases and 2 bases, in that order; junction bases with no gene match: 4. Looked up from germline, CDR1 is SGHDT and CDR2 is YYEEEE.

The gene calls are TRBV11-3 and TRBJ2-1; 10 bases are a match to TRBD2. The CDR3 has 18 amino acids. CDR1 is SGHNT, CDR2 YENEEA, per germline. V lost 5 bases to trimming and J lost 2 bases; unmatched junction nucleotides: 12. The CDR3 bases are TGTGCCAGCAGCCCCTGGACTAGCGGTAATGCCCCCTACAATGAGCAGTTCTTC. It is translated as CASSPWTSGNAPYNEQFF.

CDR3 in amino acids: CASSLGTGASSYEQYF. CDR3 sequence (DNA): TGCGCCAGCAGCTTGGGGACAGGGGCGAGCTCCTACGAGCAGTACTTC. The J gene is TRBJ2-7, the V gene TRBV5-1; TRBD1 matches 9 bases. CDR1 and CDR2 from the germline V gene are SGHRS and YFSETQ. V was pared by 0 bases and J by 0 bases, with 4 bases of the junction left unmatched. The CDR3 runs to 16 residues. Supplemented by reference TRBV5-1 and TRBJ2-7, the full variable domain reads KAGVTQTPRYLIKTRGQQVTLSCSPISGHRSVSWYQQTPGQGLQFLFEYFSETQRNKGNFPGRFSGRQFSNSRSEMNVSTLELGDSALYLCASSLGTGASSYEQYFGPGTRLTVT.